The present T cell receptor (beta chain) was sequenced within a study of CD8 T cells in ankylosing spondylitis. Overall study findings and caveats: Disease-linked clones reportedly showed significant enrichment in matched ankylosing spondylitis synovial fluid.

V was pared by 6 bases and J by 5 bases, with 13 bases between. This CDR3 contains 14 residues. In its sample, this clonotype was seen many times. The antigen is unknown. TCRdb fed the 5' RACE reads into MiXCR, producing one record per CDR3 protein. The repertoire includes roughly 100,000 distinct CDR3 sequences, about 7.7% of them detected once, and about 9.6% sits in the top ten. The sequence was collected from a male donor with ankylosing spondylitis or in good health (not recorded which). The rearrangement joins TRBV12-3 or TRBV12-4 to TRBJ1-4; maybe TRBD1 (5 bases). Sequencing was done on a sample of blood, either unsorted or a sorted T cell fraction (not recorded which). The CDR3 here is CASRTGTLNEKLFF. CDR3 nucleotides: TGTGCCAGCAGGACCGGGACCTTGAATGAAAAACTGTTTTTT.